One sample yielded the 8 T cell receptor beta chains listed below, sequenced in a study of T-cell memory formation after mild COVID-19. TCRdb analysed the 5' RACE reads with MiXCR anew, one entry per CDR3 protein. The sample yields about 350,000 distinct CDR3 sequences, approximately 14% seen once. Sequencing used PBMCs or a T cell subset sorted from them (not recorded which). These receptors were taken from a young man who had mild COVID-19 (a few samples of this study predate the infection). Cell type and time point are not known.

This clonotype was seen a few times. This rearrangement joins TRBV6-1 to TRBJ2-4, with 8 bases fitting TRBD1. The V gene's germline CDR1 is MNHNS and CDR2 SASEGT. The junction had 7 bases not matched to a gene; V was cut back by 6 bases and J by 9 bases. The CDR3 has 13 amino acids. CDR3 sequence: CASSGQGDGIQYF. DNA of the CDR3: TGTGCCAGCAGCGGACAGGGCGACGGCATTCAGTACTTC.

This chain uses TRBV7-3 with TRBJ2-3; tentative D call: TRBD2 (5 bases). Trimming cost V 2 bases and J 6 bases, with 12 bases left between them. The germline gives CDR1 SGHTA, CDR2 FQGTGA. The CDR3 has 14 amino acids. The CDR3 loop is CASSLRASSDTQYF. For the CDR3, the DNA is TGTGCCAGCAGCTTACGGGCTAGCAGCGATACGCAGTATTTT. Supplemented by reference TRBV7-3 and TRBJ2-3, the full variable domain reads GAGVSQTPSNKVTEKGKYVELRCDPISGHTALYWYRQSLGQGPEFLIYFQGTGAADDSGLPNDRFFAVRPEGSVSTLKIQRTERGDSAVYLCASSLRASSDTQYFGPGTRLTVL.

This clonotype is medium-sized in the sample. CDR3 nucleotide sequence: TGCAGCGTTGGAATTAGCGGAAGGACAGATACGCAGTATTTT. This codes for CSVGISGRTDTQYF. J is TRBJ2-3 and V is TRBV29-1; TRBD2 might be the D (6 bases). Germline V gene data show CDR1 as SQVTM and CDR2 as ANQGSEA. The germline V and J ends were trimmed by 4 bases and 3 bases, with 14 bases remaining between them. This CDR3 comprises 14 residues.

The chain uses TRBV5-1 and TRBJ2-4; tentative D call: TRBD1 (6 bases). The CDR3 has 15 amino acids. The germline V gene encodes CDR1 SGHRS and CDR2 YFSETQ. V was shortened by 4 bases and J by 6 bases, with 17 bases between the two germline ends. The CDR3 nucleotides are TGCGCCAGCAGCAGGAACAGGGTATCGGGAAACATTCAGTACTTC. Its translation is CASSRNRVSGNIQYF.

The chain links TRBV12-3 or TRBV12-4 to TRBJ1-1; D unclear. With 4 bases removed from V and 0 bases from J, the gap between germline ends came to 9 bases. The CDR3 is 14 residues long. The CDR3 DNA reads as TGTGCCAGCAGTTCCTCCGTCATGAACACTGAAGCTTTCTTT. It is translated as CASSSSVMNTEAFF.

This sequence joins TRBV7-9 and TRBJ2-2, with 7 positions matching TRBD2. Germline CDR1 and CDR2: SEHNR and FQNEAQ (reference sequence). The CDR3 totals 14 residues. The ends lost 2 bases at V and 7 bases at J; junction bases unmatched: 4. This chain's CDR3 is CASSLLREDGELFF. The CDR3 bases are TGTGCCAGCAGCTTACTTCGGGAGGACGGGGAGCTGTTTTTT.

The chain joins TRBV4-1 to TRBJ1-2; D gene ambiguous. This CDR3 region has 13 residues. Germline values: CDR1 MGHRA, CDR2 YSYEKL. Trimming shortened V by 4 bases and J by 7 bases, and 13 bases separated the two germline ends. Here the CDR3 DNA reads TGCGCCAGCAGCCCATGGGGATTGAGTGGCTACACCTTC. This sequence encodes CASSPWGLSGYTF.

The chain combines TRBV6-6 with TRBJ2-5, with 7 bases aligning to TRBD2. V lost 0 bases to trimming and J lost 2 bases; unmatched junction nucleotides: 6. The CDR3 extends over 16 amino acids. Germline CDR1 and CDR2: MNHNY and SVGAGI (reference sequence). The CDR3 here is CASSYSGGGEQETQYF. In DNA, the CDR3 is TGTGCCAGCAGTTACTCGGGCGGGGGAGAACAAGAGACCCAGTACTTC.